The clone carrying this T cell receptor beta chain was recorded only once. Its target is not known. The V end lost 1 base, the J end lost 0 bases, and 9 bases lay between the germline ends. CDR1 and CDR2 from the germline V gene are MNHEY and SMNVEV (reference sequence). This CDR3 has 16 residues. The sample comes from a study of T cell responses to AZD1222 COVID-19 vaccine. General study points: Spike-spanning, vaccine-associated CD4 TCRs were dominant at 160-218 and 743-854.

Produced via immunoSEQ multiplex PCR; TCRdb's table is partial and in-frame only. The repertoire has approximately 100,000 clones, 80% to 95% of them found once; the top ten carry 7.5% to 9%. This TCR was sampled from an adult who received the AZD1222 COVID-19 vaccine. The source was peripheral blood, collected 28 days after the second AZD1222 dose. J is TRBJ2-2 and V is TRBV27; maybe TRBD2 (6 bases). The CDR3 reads CASSLLPGANTGELFF. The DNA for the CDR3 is TGTGCCAGCAGTTTATTACCGGGGGCGAACACCGGGGAGCTGTTTTTT.